This section outlines one T cell receptor beta chain sequence together with its context. Its antigen is still unknown. The entry originates in a study of T-cell reconstitution after alpha-beta-depleted transplantation in children. The study, taken as a whole, reports: At one year after transplant, newly produced T cells mostly accounted for T-cell counts and diversity. Expanded graft clones, several hundred of them, were reportedly the source of alpha-beta T cells about two months after transplant.

The length of the CDR3 is 17 residues. The ends lost 5 bases at V and 0 bases at J; junction bases unmatched: 9. Unique molecular identifiers were used in preparing the TCRbeta library. MiXCR was run by TCRdb on the PCR reads, yielding one entry per CDR3 protein. Of about 510,000 distinct CDR3 sequences in the sample, approximately 10% were seen once. This chain joins TRBV12-3 or TRBV12-4 and TRBJ1-5; 8 nucleotides align to TRBD1. This TCR derives from a female patient aged 2 to 10 who had a stem cell transplant for aplastic anemia, so the T cells may come from the graft donor. The sample in question was PBMCs, mostly from graft donor cells, obtained 180 days after TCRalphabeta/CD19-depleted stem cell transplant. DNA for the CDR3: TGTGCCAGCAGTCAATGGACAGGGAACCCTAGCAATCAGCCCCAGCATTTT. Protein product: CASSQWTGNPSNQPQHF.